A selection of T cell receptor beta chains follows, all from one sample in a study of blood T cell repertoires in COVID-19. The data were produced by immunoSEQ multiplex PCR, yet TCRdb's version contains in-frame clones alone and is incomplete. The table shows fewer than 300,000 clones, with 88% occurring only once. The sequenced sample consisted of PBMCs or T cells enriched from blood (not recorded which). Receptors originate from a woman aged 40 to 50 with acute COVID-19. Both conserved end residues are part of each CDR3. The order of the fields is clone size, D gene, J gene, V gene, CDR3 protein, CDR3 DNA. A D gene is named only where the DNA matches it firmly. Some rows have no size entry. The others give once, few or many, or a class for an expanded clone.

abundance: NA
d_gene: TRBD1
j_gene: TRBJ1-2
v_gene: TRBV12-3/TRBV12-4
CDR3aa: CASSPGQGFRYTF
CDR3nt: TGTGCCAGCAGCCCGGGACAGGGGTTTCGCTACACCTTC

abundance: NA
d_gene: TRBD1
j_gene: TRBJ2-1
v_gene: TRBV7-3
CDR3aa: CASSANSGGASWNEQFF
CDR3nt: TGTGCCAGCAGCGCGAACTCAGGGGGCGCGAGTTGGAATGAGCAGTTCTTC

abundance: NA
d_gene: NA
j_gene: TRBJ1-3
v_gene: TRBV30
CDR3aa: CAWSVVRQTSQMHSGNTIYF
CDR3nt: TGTGCCTGGAGTGTAGTAAGACAGACCTCCCAAATGCACTCTGGAAACACCATATATTTT

abundance: NA
d_gene: NA
j_gene: TRBJ1-3
v_gene: TRBV11-2
CDR3aa: CASSLDPGFGNTIYF
CDR3nt: TGTGCCAGCAGCTTAGATCCGGGGTTCGGAAACACCATATATTTT

abundance: NA
d_gene: NA
j_gene: TRBJ2-5
v_gene: TRBV9
CDR3aa: CASSVGLQGETQYF
CDR3nt: TGTGCCAGCAGCGTAGGACTCCAGGGGGAGACCCAGTACTTC

abundance: NA
d_gene: TRBD1
j_gene: TRBJ1-1
v_gene: TRBV5-5
CDR3aa: CASSHRQGVGTEAFF
CDR3nt: TGTGCCAGCAGCCATCGACAGGGGGTAGGGACTGAAGCTTTCTTT

abundance: NA
d_gene: NA
j_gene: TRBJ2-1
v_gene: TRBV19
CDR3aa: CASSIFGSTRWVKNEQFF
CDR3nt: TGTGCCAGTAGTATTTTTGGTTCGACTAGGTGGGTGAAAAATGAGCAGTTCTTC

abundance: NA
d_gene: NA
j_gene: TRBJ1-2
v_gene: TRBV19
CDR3aa: CANKTEGGHYGYTF
CDR3nt: TGTGCCAATAAAACGGAGGGGGGGCACTATGGCTACACCTTC

abundance: NA
d_gene: NA
j_gene: TRBJ1-1
v_gene: TRBV11-2
CDR3aa: CASSRDTEAFF
CDR3nt: TGTGCCAGCAGTCGAGACACTGAAGCTTTCTTT

abundance: NA
d_gene: TRBD2
j_gene: TRBJ2-7
v_gene: TRBV19
CDR3aa: CASSSLTSGRAYEQYF
CDR3nt: TGTGCCAGTAGTAGCTTGACTAGCGGGAGGGCCTACGAGCAGTACTTC

abundance: NA
d_gene: NA
j_gene: TRBJ2-5
v_gene: TRBV7-9
CDR3aa: CASSSGTPMEETQYF
CDR3nt: TGTGCCAGCAGCTCCGGGACACCCATGGAAGAGACCCAGTACTTC

abundance: NA
d_gene: NA
j_gene: TRBJ1-4
v_gene: TRBV30
CDR3aa: CAWSERTGHRHEKLFF
CDR3nt: TGTGCCTGGAGTGAAAGAACGGGACATAGGCACGAAAAACTGTTTTTT

abundance: NA
d_gene: TRBD2
j_gene: TRBJ2-5
v_gene: TRBV3-1/TRBV3-2
CDR3aa: CASSQRLAAQETQYF
CDR3nt: TGTGCCAGCAGCCAGCGACTAGCGGCCCAAGAGACCCAGTACTTC

abundance: once
d_gene: NA
j_gene: TRBJ1-5
v_gene: TRBV7-2
CDR3aa: CASSLTFSNQPQHF
CDR3nt: TGTGCCAGCAGCTTAACTTTTAGCAATCAGCCCCAGCATTTT

abundance: NA
d_gene: NA
j_gene: TRBJ1-2
v_gene: TRBV9
CDR3aa: CASSVAQENYGYTF
CDR3nt: TGTGCCAGCAGCGTAGCCCAGGAAAACTATGGCTACACCTTC

abundance: NA
d_gene: NA
j_gene: TRBJ1-6
v_gene: TRBV3-1/TRBV3-2
CDR3aa: CASSAGLGTNSPLHF
CDR3nt: TGTGCCAGCAGCGCCGGTCTGGGCACAAATTCACCCCTCCACTTT

abundance: NA
d_gene: TRBD1
j_gene: TRBJ1-2
v_gene: TRBV28
CDR3aa: CASSFYGTEYNYGYTF
CDR3nt: TGTGCCAGCAGTTTTTATGGGACAGAATACAACTATGGCTACACCTTC

abundance: NA
d_gene: TRBD1
j_gene: TRBJ1-2
v_gene: TRBV19
CDR3aa: CASSSPRTGIMYGYTF
CDR3nt: TGTGCCAGTAGTTCCCCCCGGACAGGGATCATGTATGGCTACACCTTC

abundance: NA
d_gene: TRBD1
j_gene: TRBJ1-2
v_gene: TRBV4-1
CDR3aa: CASSQNQGDGYTF
CDR3nt: TGCGCCAGCAGCCAAAACCAGGGGGATGGCTACACCTTC